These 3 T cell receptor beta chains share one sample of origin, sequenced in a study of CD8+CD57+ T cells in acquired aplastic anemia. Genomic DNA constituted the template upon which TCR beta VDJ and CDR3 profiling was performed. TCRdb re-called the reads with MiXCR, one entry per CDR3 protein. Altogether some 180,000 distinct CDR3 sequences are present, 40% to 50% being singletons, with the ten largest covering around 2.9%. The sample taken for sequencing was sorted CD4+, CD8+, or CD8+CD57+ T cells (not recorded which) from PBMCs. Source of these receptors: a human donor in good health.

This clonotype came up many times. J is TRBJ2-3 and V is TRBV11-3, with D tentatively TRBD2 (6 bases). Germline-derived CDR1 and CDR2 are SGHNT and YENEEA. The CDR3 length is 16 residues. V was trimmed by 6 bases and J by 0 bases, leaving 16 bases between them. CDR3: CASSSGLLASTDTQYF. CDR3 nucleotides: TGTGCCAGCAGTTCCGGGCTACTAGCTAGCACAGATACGCAGTATTTT.

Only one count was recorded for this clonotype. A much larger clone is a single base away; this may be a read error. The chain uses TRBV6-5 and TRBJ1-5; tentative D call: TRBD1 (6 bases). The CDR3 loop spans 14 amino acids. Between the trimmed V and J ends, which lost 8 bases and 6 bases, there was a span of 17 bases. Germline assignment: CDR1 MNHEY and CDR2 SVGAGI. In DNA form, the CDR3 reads TGTGCCAGCCGTTGGACAGCGGGTCCTCAGCCCCAGCATTTT. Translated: CASRWTAGPQPQHF.

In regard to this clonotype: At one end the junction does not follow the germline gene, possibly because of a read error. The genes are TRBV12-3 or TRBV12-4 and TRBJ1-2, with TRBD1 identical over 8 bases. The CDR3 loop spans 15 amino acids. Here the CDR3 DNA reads TGTGCCAGCGGTTTTGCAGGGGGCGCGGGCTATGGCTACACCTTC. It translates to CASGFAGGAGYGYTF.